This TCR beta chain was observed in a study of blood T cell repertoires in COVID-19. Germline V lookup: CDR1 GTSNPN, CDR2 SVGIG (reference sequence). V lost 2 bases to trimming and J lost 5 bases, with 10 bases between them. The length of the CDR3 is 13 residues. Produced via immunoSEQ multiplex PCR; TCRdb's table is partial and in-frame only. The repertoire has more than 250,000 clones, approximately 78% of them found once; the top ten carry 4.5% to 6%. The chain carries TRBV30 and TRBJ2-1, with D hard to call. Sequencing used PBMCs or T cells enriched from blood (not recorded which). This clonotype was sampled from a man aged 35 to 55 who had been exposed to COVID-19. CDR3 in DNA: TGTGCCTGGAGTCGCGGTGTTGACAATGAGCAGTTCTTC. Amino acid sequence: CAWSRGVDNEQFF.